Listed below are T cell receptor beta chains from one sample, sequenced in a study of control samples from healthy donors and cancer patients. The table came from immunoSEQ multiplex PCR; TCRdb's copy has only in-frame clones and leaves some out. The repertoire consists of about 7,400 clones, with roughly 84% occurring once and the leading ten covering 28%. Sequencing input: PBMCs. The receptors stem from an older man with lung cancer. CDR3s include the opening cysteine and the closing phenylalanine or tryptophan. Each record gives: V gene, clone size, D gene, J gene, CDR3 DNA, CDR3 protein. The D gene is left open where the match is weak. Clone size is stated in some rows and not others, as once, few, many or a class when expanded.

TRBV28	.	.	TRBJ2-7	TGTGCCAGCAGCCAAATTTGGGAGCAGTACTTC	CASSQIWEQYF
TRBV7-9	.	.	TRBJ2-3	TGTGCCAGCAGCTTAGCTCGGAGCACAGATACGCAGTATTTT	CASSLARSTDTQYF
TRBV5-1	.	.	TRBJ1-2	TGCGCCAGCAGCTTATGGACAGAGACTAACTATGGCTACACCTTC	CASSLWTETNYGYTF
TRBV7-2	.	.	TRBJ1-2	TGTGCCAGCAGCCCGCCCGTCGGCTCCACCTTC	CASSPPVGSTF
TRBV7-2	once	TRBD1	TRBJ2-7	TGTGCCAGCAGCTCGTCGACAGGGGGACCCTACGAGCAGTACTTC	CASSSSTGGPYEQYF
TRBV4-3	.	.	TRBJ2-7	TGCGCCAGCAGCCAAGACAGGTTTAGTACCCTCGAGCAGTACTTC	CASSQDRFSTLEQYF
TRBV27	once	TRBD2	TRBJ2-2	TGTGCCAGCACCGCCCTAGCGGGAAGGATCGGGGAGCTGTTTTTT	CASTALAGRIGELFF
TRBV5-1	.	.	TRBJ1-2	TGCGCCAGCAGCTTGGACAATTCAGGCTATGGCTACACCTTC	CASSLDNSGYGYTF
TRBV28	.	TRBD1	TRBJ2-7	TGTGCCAGCAGCTCGTACACCGGGACAGGGGGCTACGAGCAGTACTTC	CASSSYTGTGGYEQYF
TRBV4-2	.	.	TRBJ2-3	TGTGCCAGCAGCCAAGAGGGGGTTAGCGCCAGCACAGATACGCAGTATTTT	CASSQEGVSASTDTQYF
TRBV6-2/TRBV6-3	.	TRBD2	TRBJ2-3	TGTGCCAGCAGTTACGATAGACTAGCGGGAGCACGCGGGAGCACAGATACGCAGTATTTT	CASSYDRLAGARGSTDTQYF
TRBV6-6	.	TRBD2	TRBJ2-4	TGTGCCAGCAGCCGAGGACGGCCTAGCGGGAGTTTAACCAAAAACATTCAGTACTTC	CASSRGRPSGSLTKNIQYF
TRBV2	medium-sized	.	TRBJ2-7	TGTGCCAGCAGTCCACGGGAAATTGCCCCTTCCGAGCAGTACTTC	CASSPREIAPSEQYF
TRBV3-1/TRBV3-2	.	.	TRBJ2-7	TGTGCCAGCAGCCAAGCCCCCGGGGTCTCCTACGAGCAGTACTTC	CASSQAPGVSYEQYF
TRBV11-2	few	.	TRBJ1-1	TGTGCCAGCAGCTTGGGAAGGAACGCTTTCTTT	CASSLGRNAFF
TRBV7-2	.	.	TRBJ1-6	TGTGCCAGCAGCTTAGAAAGGGGCAGAGGGTCACCCCTCCACTTT	CASSLERGRGSPLHF
TRBV18	.	.	TRBJ2-5	TGTGCCAGCTCCCTGGACTTGTCGGAGACCCAGTACTTC	CASSLDLSETQYF
TRBV5-1	.	.	TRBJ2-2	TGCGCCAGCAGCTACCGGTTGAACACCGGGGAGCTGTTTTTT	CASSYRLNTGELFF
TRBV15	.	.	TRBJ1-4	TGTGCCACCAGCAGAGATAAGGGAGCTAATGAAAAACTGTTTTTT	CATSRDKGANEKLFF
TRBV6-5	.	.	TRBJ1-5	TGTGCCAGCAGTTACTTGGGGGGGCAGCCCCAGCATTTT	CASSYLGGQPQHF
TRBV11-2	.	.	TRBJ2-2	TGTGCCAGCAGCTGGCTCCGCACCGGGGAGCTGTTTTTT	CASSWLRTGELFF
TRBV11-3	.	TRBD2	TRBJ2-1	TGTGCCAGCAGCTTTGAACTAGCGGGAGCTGGGTCGGAGCAGTTCTTC	CASSFELAGAGSEQFF
TRBV10-1	few	.	TRBJ2-3	TGCGCCAGCAGTGACAAGGTGGACACAGATACGCAGTATTTT	CASSDKVDTDTQYF
TRBV9	few	TRBD2	TRBJ2-3	TGTGCCAGCAGCTCAAGCGGGGGGGGCACAGATACGCAGTATTTT	CASSSSGGGTDTQYF
TRBV12-3/TRBV12-4	large	TRBD2	TRBJ2-1	TGTGCCAGCAGTTTATCAAGCGGGAAAGAGCAGTTCTTC	CASSLSSGKEQFF
TRBV5-6	.	.	TRBJ2-3	TGTGCCAGCAGCTCGTGGACAGTCGTAGATACGCAGTATTTT	CASSSWTVVDTQYF
TRBV4-3	.	.	TRBJ2-7	TGCGCCAGCAGCCCCTCCCCGCAGGGGACCTACGAGCAGTACTTC	CASSPSPQGTYEQYF
TRBV5-4	.	TRBD2	TRBJ2-5	TGTGCCAGCAGGGGGGAGGGGTGGGTAGAAGAGACCCAGTACTTC	CASRGEGWVEETQYF
TRBV4-1	.	TRBD1	TRBJ2-7	TGCGCCAGCAGCCTTACCGGGACAGGATCCTACGAGCAGTACTTC	CASSLTGTGSYEQYF
TRBV23-1	few	.	TRBJ1-2	TGCGCCAGCAGTCGGGGTCGATCTAACTATGGCTACACCTTC	CASSRGRSNYGYTF
TRBV7-7	.	.	TRBJ2-3	TGTGCCAGCAGCTTAGCGCCGGGGGCAGATACGCAGTATTTT	CASSLAPGADTQYF
TRBV24-1	.	TRBD2	TRBJ2-7	TGTGCCACACAGCGGGGCCCCAACTACGAGCAGTACTTC	CATQRGPNYEQYF
TRBV30	.	.	TRBJ1-5	TGTGCCTGGAGTGTATCCAGCCATAGCAATCAGCCCCAGCATTTT	CAWSVSSHSNQPQHF
TRBV5-5	few	TRBD1	TRBJ1-5	TGTGCCAGCAGCAGGACAGGGATGTATAGCAATCAGCCCCAGCATTTT	CASSRTGMYSNQPQHF
TRBV6-2/TRBV6-3	.	TRBD2	TRBJ2-5	TGTGCCAACAGTTACTTCGGACTAGCGGGAGGTGAGACCCAGTACTTC	CANSYFGLAGGETQYF
TRBV29-1	few	TRBD2	TRBJ2-7	TGCAGCGTGGGGGGGGAGTCTAGCGGACCTGCCTACGAGCAGTACTTC	CSVGGESSGPAYEQYF
TRBV27	once	.	TRBJ2-3	TGTGCCAGCAAACAGGGACGCACAGATACGCAGTATTTT	CASKQGRTDTQYF
TRBV21-1	.	.	TRBJ1-5	TGTGCCAGCAGCAAAAGGGCATTGTGGTGCAATCAGCCCCAGCATTTT	CASSKRALWCNQPQHF
TRBV5-1	once	TRBD2	TRBJ2-7	TGCGCCAGCAGCCCGGGAGGCGAACCGGCCCCCGAGCAGTACTTC	CASSPGGEPAPEQYF
TRBV28	.	.	TRBJ2-7	TGTGCCAGCAGTTCCCTCGACGAGCAGTACTTC	CASSSLDEQYF
TRBV7-9	.	.	TRBJ2-7	TGTGCCAGCAGCCTTCTACTAGCCGGAGGAAACGAGCAGTACTTC	CASSLLLAGGNEQYF
TRBV7-2	.	.	TRBJ1-5	TGTGCCAGCAGCTTAGGTGTTGGAATCTATCAGCCCCAGCATTTT	CASSLGVGIYQPQHF
TRBV7-2	.	TRBD2	TRBJ2-7	TGTGCCAGCAGCCCGAAACTAGCGGGAGCCGAGCAGTACTTC	CASSPKLAGAEQYF
TRBV10-3	.	TRBD1	TRBJ1-5	TGTGCCACCGGGGGGGACAGAGACAATCAGCCCCAGCATTTT	CATGGDRDNQPQHF
TRBV28	.	.	TRBJ1-1	TGTGCCAGCGAAGTGAACACTGAAGCTTTCTTT	CASEVNTEAFF
TRBV7-2	.	TRBD2	TRBJ2-7	TGTGCCAGCAGCTTAGGACAGCGGGGGGAGCAGTACTTC	CASSLGQRGEQYF
TRBV2	few	TRBD1	TRBJ1-5	TGTGCCAGCAGTGGGGGGACAGGGGGCCCCAATCAGCCCCAGCATTTT	CASSGGTGGPNQPQHF
TRBV29-1	.	.	TRBJ1-2	TGCAGCGTTGAACCAACAGGTCGTTATGGCTACACCTTC	CSVEPTGRYGYTF
TRBV11-2	.	TRBD2	TRBJ2-5	TGTGCCAGCAGCTTAGGTCCTAGCGGGAGGTACCAAGAGACCCAGTACTTC	CASSLGPSGRYQETQYF
TRBV19	once	.	TRBJ1-5	TGTGCCAGTAGTATAGGCAGGCAGAGAGGCAATCAGCCCCAGCATTTT	CASSIGRQRGNQPQHF
TRBV29-1	.	TRBD2	TRBJ2-5	TGCAGCGTTGGGGGGAGGGGCTCCGGAGAGACCCAGTACTTC	CSVGGRGSGETQYF